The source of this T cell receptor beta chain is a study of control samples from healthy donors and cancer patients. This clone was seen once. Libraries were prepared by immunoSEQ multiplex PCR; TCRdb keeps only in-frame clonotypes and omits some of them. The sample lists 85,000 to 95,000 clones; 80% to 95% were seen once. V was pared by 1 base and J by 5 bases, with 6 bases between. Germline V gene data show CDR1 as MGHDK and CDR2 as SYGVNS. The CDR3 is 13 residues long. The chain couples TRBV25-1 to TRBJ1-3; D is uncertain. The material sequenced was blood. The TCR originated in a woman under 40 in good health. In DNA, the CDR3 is TGTGCCAGCAGTGAATTCACGAGAAACACCATATATTTT. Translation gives CASSEFTRNTIYF.